The next 7 T cell receptor beta chains were all read from a single sample in a study of blood T cell repertoires in COVID-19. Data came from immunoSEQ multiplex PCR; TCRdb stores just in-frame clones and leaves some out. Here the sample spans a few hundred thousand clones, 80% to 90% being singletons. Material for sequencing was PBMCs or T cells enriched from blood (not recorded which). These receptors all come from a woman between 35 and 50 years old with acute COVID-19.

This clone has just one count. The chain has TRBV28 and TRBJ1-5; maybe TRBD1 (6 bases). Germline assignment: CDR1 MDHEN and CDR2 SYDVKM. V was trimmed by 6 bases and J by 0 bases, leaving 15 bases between them. The CDR3 contains 16 residues. The CDR3 region has the DNA TGTGCCAGCAGCTATGGAGGACAGCGTAGCAATCAGCCCCAGCATTTT. Amino acid sequence: CASSYGGQRSNQPQHF. Supplemented by reference TRBV28 and TRBJ1-5, the full variable domain reads DVKVTQSSRYLVKRTGEKVFLECVQDMDHENMFWYRQDPGLGLRLIYFSYDVKMKEKGDIPEGYSVSREKKERFSLILESASTNQTSMYLCASSYGGQRSNQPQHFGDGTRLSIL.

The V gene is TRBV28, the J gene TRBJ1-6, with 8 positions matching TRBD1. This CDR3 contains 15 residues. CDR1 and CDR2 (germline): MDHEN, SYDVKM. Unmatched junction bases numbered 10, after V lost 6 bases and J lost 9 bases. In nucleotides, the CDR3 is TGTGCCAGCAGCCCTAGGACAGGGTCACGTTCACCCCTCCACTTT. This sequence encodes CASSPRTGSRSPLHF.

This clone was seen a single time. The V gene is TRBV5-5, the J gene TRBJ2-7; D is unresolved. The V gene lost 0 bases and the J gene lost 5 bases, with 9 bases spanning the gap. Germline values: CDR1 SGHKS, CDR2 YYEKEE (reference sequence). The CDR3 is 13 residues long. The CDR3 nucleotides read TGTGCCAGCAGCTTGGCCGACTGGAACGAGCAGTACTTC. Encoded protein: CASSLADWNEQYF.

The chain links TRBV11-3 to TRBJ2-2, with D perhaps matching TRBD1 (6 bases). CDR1 is SGHNT and CDR2 is YENEEA in the germline V gene. This CDR3 comprises 14 residues. The V gene lost 1 base and the J gene lost 8 bases, with 11 bases spanning the gap. The CDR3 protein is CASSLVGDKGELFF. Here the CDR3 DNA reads TGTGCCAGCAGCTTAGTGGGGGACAAAGGGGAGCTGTTTTTT.

The chain uses TRBV18 and TRBJ1-5; D not resolved. CDR1 and CDR2 (germline): KGHSH, LQKENI. This CDR3 is built from 14 residues. The germline V and J ends were trimmed by 3 bases and 2 bases, with 8 bases remaining between them. CDR3 sequence: CASSPGGGNQPQHF. CDR3 nucleotides: TGTGCCAGCTCACCGGGAGGCGGCAATCAGCCCCAGCATTTT.

The chain combines TRBV7-3 with TRBJ2-1, with 7 bases lining up with TRBD2. The junction had 6 bases not matched to a gene; V was cut back by 2 bases and J by 8 bases. The CDR3 runs to 14 residues. The germline V gene has CDR1 SGHTA and CDR2 FQGTGA. CDR3 in amino acids: CASSLAGVGYEQFF. In DNA, the CDR3 is TGTGCCAGCAGCTTAGCGGGAGTGGGGTATGAGCAGTTCTTC.

The CDR3 DNA sequence: TGTGCCAGCAGTTTCTCCTCTTACAATGAGCAGTTCTTC. Translating gives CASSFSSYNEQFF. The chain recombines TRBV12-3 or TRBV12-4 with TRBJ2-1; D ambiguous. Trimming cost V 3 bases and J 4 bases, with 7 bases left between them. The CDR3 is 13 residues long.